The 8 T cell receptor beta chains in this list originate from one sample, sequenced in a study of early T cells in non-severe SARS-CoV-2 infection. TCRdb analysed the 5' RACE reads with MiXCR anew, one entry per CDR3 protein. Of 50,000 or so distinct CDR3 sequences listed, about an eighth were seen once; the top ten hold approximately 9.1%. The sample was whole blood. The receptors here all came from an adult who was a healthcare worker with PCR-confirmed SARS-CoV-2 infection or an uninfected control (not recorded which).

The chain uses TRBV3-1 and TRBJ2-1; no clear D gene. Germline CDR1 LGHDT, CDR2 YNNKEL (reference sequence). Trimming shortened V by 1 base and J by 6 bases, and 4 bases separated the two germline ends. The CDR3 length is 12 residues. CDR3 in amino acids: CASSQVRNEQFF. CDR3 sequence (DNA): TGTGCCAGCAGCCAAGTCCGCAATGAGCAGTTCTTC.

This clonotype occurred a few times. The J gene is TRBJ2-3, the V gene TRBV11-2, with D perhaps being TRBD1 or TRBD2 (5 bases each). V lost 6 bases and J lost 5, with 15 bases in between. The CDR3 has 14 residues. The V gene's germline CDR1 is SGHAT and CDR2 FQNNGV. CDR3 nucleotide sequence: TGTGCCAGCAGTCCTACTAGGGGCGGAGATACGCAGTATTTT. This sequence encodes CASSPTRGGDTQYF.

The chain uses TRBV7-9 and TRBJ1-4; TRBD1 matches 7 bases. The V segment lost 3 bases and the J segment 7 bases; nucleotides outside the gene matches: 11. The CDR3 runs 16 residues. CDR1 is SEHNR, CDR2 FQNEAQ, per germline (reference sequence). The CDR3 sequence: CASSFPVEGAGEKLFF. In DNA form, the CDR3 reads TGTGCCAGCAGCTTCCCCGTGGAGGGGGCAGGTGAAAAACTGTTTTTT.

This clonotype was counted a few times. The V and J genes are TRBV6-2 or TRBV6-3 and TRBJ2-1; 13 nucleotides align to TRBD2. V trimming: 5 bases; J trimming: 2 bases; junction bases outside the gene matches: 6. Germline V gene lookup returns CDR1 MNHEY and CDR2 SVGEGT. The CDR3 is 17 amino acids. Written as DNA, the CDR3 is TGTGCCAGCAGTGAACAAGGACTAGCGGGAGCCTACAATGAGCAGTTCTTC. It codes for CASSEQGLAGAYNEQFF.

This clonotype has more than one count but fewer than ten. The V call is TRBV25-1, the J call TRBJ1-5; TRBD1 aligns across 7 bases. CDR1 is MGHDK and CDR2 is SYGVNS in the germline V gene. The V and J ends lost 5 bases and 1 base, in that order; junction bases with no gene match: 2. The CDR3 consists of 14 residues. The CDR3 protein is CASSTTGSNQPQHF. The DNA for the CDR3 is TGTGCCAGCAGTACGACAGGGAGCAATCAGCCCCAGCATTTT.

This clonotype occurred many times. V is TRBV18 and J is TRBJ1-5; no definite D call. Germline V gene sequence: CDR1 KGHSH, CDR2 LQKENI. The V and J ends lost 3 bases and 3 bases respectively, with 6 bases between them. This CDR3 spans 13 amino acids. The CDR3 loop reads CASSPSPNQPQHF. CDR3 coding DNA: TGTGCCAGCTCACCGAGTCCCAATCAGCCCCAGCATTTT.

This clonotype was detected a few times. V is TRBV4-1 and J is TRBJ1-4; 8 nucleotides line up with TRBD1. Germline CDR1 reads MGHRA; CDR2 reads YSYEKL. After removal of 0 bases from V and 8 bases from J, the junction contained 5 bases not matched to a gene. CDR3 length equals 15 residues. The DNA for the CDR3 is TGCGCCAGCAGCCAAGACCCATGGACAGGGGAAAAACTGTTTTTT. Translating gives CASSQDPWTGEKLFF.

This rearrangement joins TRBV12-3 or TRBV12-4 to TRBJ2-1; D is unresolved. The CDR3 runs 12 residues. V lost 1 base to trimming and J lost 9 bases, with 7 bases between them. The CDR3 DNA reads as TGTGCCAGCAGTTTAGGAATGATTGAGCAGTTCTTC. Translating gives CASSLGMIEQFF.